This TCR beta chain emerged from a study of blood T cell repertoires in COVID-19. Method: immunoSEQ multiplex PCR; TCRdb's copy keeps in-frame clones and lacks some. Counted here are about 98,000 clones, 82% occurring once; the ten biggest clones make up about 18%. CDR3 length: 17 amino acids. The sequence was collected from a man at least 80 years old with acute or convalescent COVID-19. The gene calls are TRBV21-1 and TRBJ2-2; the D call in the table, TRBD2, was not verified against the DNA. TRBV21-1 is designated a pseudogene. Sample: peripheral blood. CDR3 region: CASSRGWSAGITGELFF. The CDR3 bases are TGTGCCAGCAGCAGGGGGTGGTCAGCGGGAATCACCGGGGAGCTGTTTTTT.